A selection of T cell receptor beta chains follows, all from one sample in a study of molecular identifiers for immune sequencing clone quantification. TCRdb ran MiXCR on the PCR reads and lists one entry per CDR3 protein. The table includes about 67,000 distinct CDR3 sequences, 15% to 20% detected once. The sample consisted of naive CD8+ T cells from blood, with Jurkat cell RNA spiked in. The source is a human donor in good health. Some libraries in this study had Jurkat cell RNA spiked in. CDR3s include the opening cysteine and the closing phenylalanine or tryptophan. The D gene is left open where the match is weak. Size values are once, few and many counts, or a class for expanded clones, and some rows have none.

>TRBV7-9|-|TRBD1|TRBJ2-1
TGTGCCAGCACCGAGACAGGGTCCAATGAGCAGTTCTTC
CASTETGSNEQFF
>TRBV11-2|many|-|TRBJ2-7
TGTGCCAGCTCTCTTCGTCCGGGCGAGCAGTACTTC
CASSLRPGEQYF
>TRBV13|many|-|TRBJ2-5
TGTGCCAGCGGCCCGCGGACTTCTTCGCAAGAGACCCAGTACTTC
CASGPRTSSQETQYF
>TRBV5-1|-|-|TRBJ2-7
TGCGCCAGCAGCCTCGGTACATTGAACTCCTACGAGCAGTACTTC
CASSLGTLNSYEQYF
>TRBV6-2/TRBV6-3|many|TRBD1|TRBJ2-3
TGTGCCAGCAGTAGGACAGGGGCAAGCACAGATACGCAGTATTTT
CASSRTGASTDTQYF
>TRBV6-2/TRBV6-3|many|-|TRBJ2-5
TGTGCCAGCAGCGGCGGGCCTCCAGAGACCCAGTACTTC
CASSGGPPETQYF
>TRBV6-5|many|TRBD1|TRBJ1-5
TGTGCCAGCTCACACAGGGACAGACCTAGCAATCAGCCCCAGCATTTT
CASSHRDRPSNQPQHF
>TRBV4-3|many|-|TRBJ2-5
TGCGCCAGCAGCCAAGAGGTTGTTGAGACCCAGTACTTC
CASSQEVVETQYF
>TRBV20-1|many|-|TRBJ2-1
TGCAGTGCTAGAGATTGGCTAGCTGGCTCCTACAATGAGCAGTTCTTC
CSARDWLAGSYNEQFF
>TRBV13|many|TRBD2|TRBJ2-1
TGTGCCAGCAAAACTAGCGGGAGGGGTGAGCAGTTCTTC
CASKTSGRGEQFF
>TRBV10-2|many|-|TRBJ2-7
TGCGCCAGCAGTGAGAGTACAGGCTCCTACGAGCAGTACTTC
CASSESTGSYEQYF
>TRBV7-8|many|-|TRBJ1-4
TGTGCCAGCAGCTTTTCGACAGGCAGGGGTGAAAAACTGTTTTTT
CASSFSTGRGEKLFF
>TRBV7-2|many|-|TRBJ2-1
TGTGCCAGCAGCTTCCAGGGTTGGGAGCAGTTCTTC
CASSFQGWEQFF
>TRBV4-2|many|-|TRBJ2-7
TGTGCCAGCAGCCAAGATTTTGGCGGGGCAAACTACGAGCAGTACTTC
CASSQDFGGANYEQYF
>TRBV27|many|-|TRBJ2-7
TGTGCCAGCAGTTTATCGCTCGACTACGAGCAGTACTTC
CASSLSLDYEQYF
>TRBV7-2|many|-|TRBJ1-5
TGTGCCAGCAGCTTATTAGAATTACAGCCCCAGCATTTT
CASSLLELQPQHF
>TRBV6-2/TRBV6-3|many|TRBD2|TRBJ2-7
TGTGCCAGCAGGGGACTAGCGGCCACCTACGAGCAGTACTTC
CASRGLAATYEQYF
>TRBV4-1|many|TRBD2|TRBJ2-2
TGCGCCAGCAGCCAAGATTCTAGCGGGATCGGCACCGGGGAGCTGTTTTTT
CASSQDSSGIGTGELFF
>TRBV7-9|many|TRBD1|TRBJ2-7
TGTGCCAGCAGCCCGGGACAGCTCTACGAGCAGTACTTC
CASSPGQLYEQYF
>TRBV4-1|few|-|TRBJ2-1
TGCGCCAGCAGCCAGGGGACGGCAGCCTACAATGAGCAGTTCTTC
CASSQGTAAYNEQFF
>TRBV10-3|once|TRBD2|TRBJ2-1
TGTGCCATCAGTGACTCGGGACTAGTAGGTGAGCAGTTCTTC
CAISDSGLVGEQFF
>TRBV7-9|many|TRBD2|TRBJ2-7
TGTGCCAGCAGCTTAGCGACTAGCGGGAACTCCGAGCAGTACTTC
CASSLATSGNSEQYF
>TRBV14|many|TRBD2|TRBJ2-5
TGTGCCAGCAGCCAAGCTCTTAGCGGGGGCAGGGAGACCCAGTACTTC
CASSQALSGGRETQYF
>TRBV27|-|-|TRBJ1-1
TGTGCCAGCAGTGCCAAGATGAACACTGAAGCTCTCTTT
CASSAKMNTEALF
>TRBV30|-|-|TRBJ2-2
TGTGCCTGGATGGTGGGATTCAACACCGGGGAGCTGTTTTTT
CAWMVGFNTGELFF
>TRBV7-9|many|-|TRBJ2-3
TGTGCCAGCAGCTTAGTTGTGATCGATGCAGATACGCAGTATTTT
CASSLVVIDADTQYF
>TRBV6-2/TRBV6-3|-|-|TRBJ2-5
TGTGCCAGCAGTTGGACAGGAGGGGAGACCCAGTACTTC
CASSWTGGETQYF
>TRBV6-5|-|-|TRBJ2-1
TGTGCCAGCACCCTTCAGGGGGAGGGAAACAATGAGCAGTTCTTC
CASTLQGEGNNEQFF
>TRBV7-8|many|TRBD1|TRBJ2-1
TGTGCCAGCAGCTCACCTGGGACAGGGGGATACAATGAGCAGTTCTTC
CASSSPGTGGYNEQFF
>TRBV7-8|few|-|TRBJ2-7
TGTGCCAGCAGCTTATTGGGGGGTCTGGGTTCGGGAGAGCAGTACTTC
CASSLLGGLGSGEQYF
>TRBV27|many|-|TRBJ1-2
TGTGCCAGCAGTTTAACGGCAGAAGCCTATGGCTACACCTTC
CASSLTAEAYGYTF
>TRBV7-2|many|-|TRBJ2-3
TGTGCCAGCGTAGAGTTAAACACAGATACGCAGTATTTT
CASVELNTDTQYF
>TRBV10-2|many|-|TRBJ1-5
TGCGCCAGCAACCCCGGAGCCGGTTATAGCAATCAGCCCCAGCATTTT
CASNPGAGYSNQPQHF
>TRBV27|-|TRBD1|TRBJ1-2
TGTGCCAGCAGTTTAGGACAGGGGTATGGCTACACCTTC
CASSLGQGYGYTF
>TRBV13|few|TRBD2|TRBJ2-3
TGTGCCAGCAGCACTCGACTAGCGCTTAGCACAGATACGCAGTATTTT
CASSTRLALSTDTQYF
>TRBV4-2|many|-|TRBJ2-1
TGTGCCAGCAGCCAATCAGCGGACAATGAGCAGTTCTTC
CASSQSADNEQFF
>TRBV7-3|many|-|TRBJ2-1
TGTGCCAGCAGCATTGGAGGGGGTGATCAGTTCTTC
CASSIGGGDQFF
>TRBV29-1|many|TRBD1|TRBJ2-1
TGCAGCGTTGAGGACAGGGTGAGTGAGCAGTTCTTC
CSVEDRVSEQFF
>TRBV7-8|many|TRBD1|TRBJ2-3
TGTGCCAGCAGCTTAGGACACCGGGACAGGATCACAGATACGCAGTATTTT
CASSLGHRDRITDTQYF
>TRBV5-1|many|TRBD2|TRBJ2-5
TGCGCCAGCAGCTTGGAGCTAGCGGGATCCGGGGGGACCCAGTACTTC
CASSLELAGSGGTQYF
>TRBV19|many|-|TRBJ1-2
TGTGCCACCAGGGAAGTGTATGGCTACACCTTC
CATREVYGYTF
>TRBV20-1|many|-|TRBJ2-1
TGCAGTGCTAGAGATTGGGCGGGCGATGAGCAGTTCTTC
CSARDWAGDEQFF
>TRBV28|many|-|TRBJ2-5
TGTGCCAGCAGTTTGCGCGGGGAAGAGACCCAGTACTTC
CASSLRGEETQYF
>TRBV7-2|many|TRBD1|TRBJ2-7
TGTGCCAGCAGCTTTTCGGGACAGGGTTACGAGCAGTACTTC
CASSFSGQGYEQYF
>TRBV29-1|many|-|TRBJ1-1
TGCAGCGTTGAAGTTGCGCGGAACGAAGCTTTCTTT
CSVEVARNEAFF
>TRBV30|-|-|TRBJ2-1
TGTGCCTGGAGTGTGAGATTCGTGGGAGATATGAGGAGTGAGCAGTTCTTC
CAWSVRFVGDMRSEQFF
>TRBV19|few|-|TRBJ2-2
TGTGCCAGTAGTATAGTCGGGGAGCTGTTTTTT
CASSIVGELFF
>TRBV5-4|many|-|TRBJ2-3
TGTGCCAGCAGCTTAAGGGGACATCGGCCAAGCACAGATACGCAGTATTTT
CASSLRGHRPSTDTQYF